This TCR beta chain was recorded in a study of blood T cell repertoires in COVID-19. Study overall: PBMCs, B-cell-depleted T cells, or T cells were the source of the cDNA or gDNA that made up the material.

The CDR3 length is 13 residues. V was cut by 5 bases and J by 0 bases, with 8 bases left in between. Assignment of participants to cohorts was predicated upon participant-reported clinical history. Each recovered donor of Cohort 3 presented with two negative PCRs, clearance, or symptom resolution. Authors' methods: Cell counts per sample came from amplifying reference gene primers. The protocol was immunoSEQ multiplex PCR, while the TCRdb copy is restricted to in-frame clones and leaves out a portion. V, J and clone size derive from that table, while D and trimming were established from the DNA sequence. The data hold over 200,000 clones, with approximately 90% observed a single time.

This clonotype originated in a man aged 40-50 years who had recovered from COVID-19. The J gene is TRBJ2-7, the V gene TRBV12-3 or TRBV12-4; no clear D. Sequenced: PBMCs or T cells enriched from blood (not recorded which). CDR3 in amino acids: CASSPLSSYEQYF. Here the CDR3 DNA reads TGTGCCAGCAGTCCACTGAGCTCCTACGAGCAGTACTTC.